This T cell receptor (beta chain) was retrieved from a study of CD4 T cells in relation to SARS-CoV-2 and coronaviruses. Study background: After 10 days of antigen culture, PBMC TCR beta CDR3s were sequenced. Negative control cultures got HIV-1 Nef peptides or no peptide.

Germline CDR1 and CDR2: SNHLY and FYNNEI. V was cut by 6 bases and J by 6 bases, with 17 bases left in between. CDR3 length: 14 residues. As to this clone: Its matching antigen is unknown.

Before the COVID-19 pandemic, during about 2011-2019, CD4+ T cells were taken from unexposed donors. After around nine days of culture, CD4+ T cells were isolated. As cell numbers allowed, unexposed-donor CD4+ T cells faced SARS-CoV-2 S/N and four cold-coronavirus spikes. On days 3 and 7, cultures got half fresh IL-2 medium. Repertoires were generated with immunoSEQ multiplex PCR, while TCRdb's copy carries only in-frame clones and drops some. The sample has around 16,000 clones, roughly 82% seen once. This rearrangement joins TRBV2 to TRBJ1-1; possible D gene TRBD1, 5 bases. The source material was CD4+ T cells from PBMCs, cultured in vitro. The sequence was collected from a human donor in good health. CDR3 in amino acids: CASRPTAGRSEAFF. As DNA, the CDR3 is TGTGCCAGCAGACCTACGGCAGGGCGATCTGAAGCTTTCTTT.